The subject of this entry is one T cell receptor (beta chain). No antigen is known for it. The CDR3 runs to 16 residues. CDR1 and CDR2 (germline): SQVTM, ANQGSEA. Trimming took 6 bases from V and 0 from J; bases not matched to a gene: 8. These data belong to a study of PD-1 blockade in mismatch repair-deficient tumors. The overall study: Enrolled about 2013-2017, patients had progressing, pretreated mismatch repair-deficient cancers of about a dozen types. The study, taken as a whole, reports: After pembrolizumab, tumor-resident clones rose rapidly, then generally contracted before radiologic responses.

Here immunoSEQ multiplex PCR was the method, and the copy in TCRdb shows in-frame clones only, minus some. This sample has 65,000 to 80,000 clones, with around 73% found just once. Every patient had mismatch repair deficiency by PCR or immunohistochemistry. The receptor was isolated from an adult with mismatch repair-deficient cancer. The chain carries TRBV29-1 and TRBJ2-1; TRBD2 agrees at 10 bases. The sequences come from peripheral blood, collected 2 weeks after starting pembrolizumab. The CDR3 coding sequence is TGCAGCGTGACGGGACTAGCGACGAGCTCCTACAATGAGCAGTTCTTC. Its protein is CSVTGLATSSYNEQFF.